One and the same sample provided the 15 T cell receptor beta chains below, sequenced in a study of cytomegalovirus exposure and HLA in healthy donors (TCRdb year 2017). Libraries were made using the immunoSEQ multiplex PCR assay. A mixture of 60 forward primers for TCR Vbeta segments and 13 reverse primers for TCR Jbeta segments was used in the multiplex PCR. The source is immuneACCESS, and TCRdb retained only in-frame sequences with V and J called. Part of the clones is not carried over; for the studies checked, unresolved V genes explain less than half of this, and the remainder is unexplained. The sample table records roughly 82,000 clones; about 74% of these occur just once. The ten largest clones capture 6% to 8% of the sample. The source material was PBMCs. The receptors shown here come from a woman in her forties or fifties in good health and CMV-seropositive.

The chain couples TRBV28 to TRBJ2-1; 9 bases are shared with TRBD2. V shed 3 bases, J shed 4 bases, and the junction held 4 bases outside the gene matches. CDR3 length equals 15 residues. CDR1 is MDHEN and CDR2 is SYDVKM in the germline V gene. CDR3 residues: CASSLPLAGYNEQFF. The CDR3 DNA reads TGTGCCAGCAGTTTGCCCCTAGCGGGATACAATGAGCAGTTCTTC.

The gene calls are TRBV28 and TRBJ2-1; 7 bases are shared with TRBD2. Per germline, CDR1 MDHEN and CDR2 SYDVKM. This CDR3 region has 17 residues. J gave up 0 bases and V 3 bases, and 8 bases lay outside the gene matches. CDR3 sequence reads: CASSFILAGDSYNEQFF. The CDR3 DNA reads as TGTGCCAGCAGTTTCATCCTTGCGGGAGACTCCTACAATGAGCAGTTCTTC.

In its sample, this clone was seen a few times. The chain links TRBV2 to TRBJ2-7; perhaps TRBD2 as D (6 bases). Germline V gives CDR1 SNHLY, CDR2 FYNNEI. This CDR3 is built from 14 residues. Trimming removed 4 bases at V and 2 bases at J, with 12 bases between. CDR3 residues: CASSGGGETYEQYF. The CDR3 bases are TGTGCCAGCAGTGGAGGAGGGGAGACCTACGAGCAGTACTTC.

This chain uses TRBV19 with TRBJ1-2; 7 bases are shared with TRBD1. Germline lookup yields CDR1 LNHDA and CDR2 SQIVND (reference sequence). CDR3 size: 14 residues. The V and J ends lost 7 bases and 3 bases, in that order; junction bases with no gene match: 8. The CDR3 sequence: CASTVADRDYGYTF. CDR3 nucleotide sequence: TGTGCCAGTACCGTCGCCGACAGGGACTATGGCTACACCTTC. Complete variable domain (other parts from reference TRBV19 and TRBJ1-2): DGGITQSPKYLFRKEGQNVTLSCEQNLNHDAMYWYRQDPGQGLRLIYYSQIVNDFQKGDIAEGYSVSREKKESFPLTVTSAQKNPTAFYLCASTVADRDYGYTFGSGTRLTVV.

This chain links TRBV27 with TRBJ1-2; possibly TRBD1 for D (6 bases). This CDR3 has 15 residues. In germline, CDR1 is MNHEY, CDR2 SMNVEV (reference sequence). Trimming stripped 2 bases from V and 5 bases from J, with 15 bases between. CDR3 protein: CASSLQGKGRYGYTF. CDR3 nucleotides: TGTGCCAGCAGTTTACAGGGGAAGGGGCGGTATGGCTACACCTTC.

V and J are TRBV2 and TRBJ2-5; no definite D call. There are 12 residues in the CDR3. Germline CDR1 is SNHLY and CDR2 is FYNNEI. V was trimmed by 5 bases and J by 4 bases, leaving 8 bases between them. CDR3 DNA sequence: TGTGCCAGCAGTTACGGTTCAGAGACCCAGTACTTC. It translates to CASSYGSETQYF. Filled out from reference TRBV2 and TRBJ2-5, the complete variable domain reads EPEVTQTPSHQVTQMGQEVILRCVPISNHLYFYWYRQILGQKVEFLVSFYNNEISEKSEIFDDQFSVERPDGSNFTLKIRSTKLEDSAMYFCASSYGSETQYFGPGTRLLVL.

This clone has just a few counts. The chain uses TRBV27 and TRBJ2-5; D may be TRBD2 (5 bases). The CDR3 covers 13 residues. V lost 6 bases and J 8 bases, leaving 16 bases between the germline ends. The germline V gene has CDR1 MNHEY and CDR2 SMNVEV (reference sequence). The CDR3 loop reads CASSGTGVYTQYF. The CDR3 region has the DNA TGTGCCAGCAGCGGAACCGGGGTGTACACCCAGTACTTC.

The chain couples TRBV29-1 to TRBJ1-1; 9 bases are a match to TRBD1. J gave up 0 bases and V 5 bases, and 4 bases lay outside the gene matches. The CDR3 totals 14 residues. Germline-derived CDR1 and CDR2 are SQVTM and ANQGSEA. CDR3 DNA: TGCAGCGTTCAACAGGGGGCAGTGAACACTGAAGCTTTCTTT. Translation gives CSVQQGAVNTEAFF.

The J gene is TRBJ1-1, the V gene TRBV19; D unresolved. Trimming took off 1 base at V and 4 bases at J, with 10 bases between the two ends. Per germline, CDR1 LNHDA and CDR2 SQIVND (reference sequence). The CDR3 has 14 amino acids. CDR3 protein: CASSIGRGGTEAFF. Written as DNA, the CDR3 is TGTGCCAGTAGTATAGGACGAGGCGGCACTGAAGCTTTCTTT.

The rearrangement uses TRBV5-6 and TRBJ1-2; TRBD1 aligns across 7 bases. With V trimmed by 4 bases and J by 5 bases, 8 bases remained unmatched. There are 14 residues in the CDR3. CDR1 is SGHDT, CDR2 YYEEEE, per germline. The CDR3: CASSLPDRSYGYTF. The CDR3 DNA reads as TGTGCCAGCAGCCTCCCGGACAGGTCTTATGGCTACACCTTC.

J is TRBJ1-1 and V is TRBV28; 7 bases line up with TRBD1. The CDR3 covers 13 residues. The V gene end was trimmed by 5 bases and the J gene end by 10 bases; junction bases not matched to a gene: 10. The germline gives CDR1 MDHEN, CDR2 SYDVKM. The CDR3 DNA follows: TGTGCCAGCAGTCCTCACTCAGGGGGTCGAGCTTTCTTT. Protein sequence: CASSPHSGGRAFF.

This clone was seen only a few times. This sequence joins TRBV19 and TRBJ2-7, with TRBD1 as a possible D gene (8 bases). The CDR3 totals 16 residues. The germline V gene has CDR1 LNHDA and CDR2 SQIVND (reference sequence). V shed 7 bases and J shed 2 bases, with 21 bases lying between them. CDR3 sequence reads: CASTSGTGENTYEQYF. Written as DNA, the CDR3 is TGTGCCAGTACCAGCGGGACAGGCGAAAATACCTACGAGCAGTACTTC.

This clone was detected a few times. J is TRBJ1-1 and V is TRBV15; 10 positions agree with TRBD1. From germline, CDR1 is LNHNV and CDR2 YYDKDF (reference sequence). CDR3 length equals 20 residues. Losses at the gene ends were 0 bases for V and 0 bases for J; bases not matched to a gene: 13. This CDR3 is CATSRDIALGTGALNTEAFF. Here the CDR3 DNA reads TGTGCCACCAGCAGAGATATTGCTTTGGGGACAGGGGCATTGAACACTGAAGCTTTCTTT.

The chain employs TRBV6-5 and TRBJ2-5; no clear D. Germline assignment: CDR1 MNHEY and CDR2 SVGAGI. This CDR3 has 13 amino acids. V dropped 2 bases and J dropped 0 bases, with 4 bases sitting between them. As DNA, the CDR3 is TGTGCCAGCAGTTACCAATACCAAGAGACCCAGTACTTC. Protein product: CASSYQYQETQYF.

On this clone: Mismatch with germline at one junction end may stem from a read error. Distinct nucleotide sequences in the sample also encode this CDR3. The chain couples TRBV15 to TRBJ2-5; TRBD1 agrees at 7 bases. This CDR3 has 15 residues. CDR1 and CDR2 from the germline V gene are LNHNV and YYDKDF (reference sequence). The CDR3 DNA reads as TGTGCCACTAGCAGAGGGGGACAGAGTCAAGAGACCCAGTACTTC. This sequence encodes CATSRGGQSQETQYF.